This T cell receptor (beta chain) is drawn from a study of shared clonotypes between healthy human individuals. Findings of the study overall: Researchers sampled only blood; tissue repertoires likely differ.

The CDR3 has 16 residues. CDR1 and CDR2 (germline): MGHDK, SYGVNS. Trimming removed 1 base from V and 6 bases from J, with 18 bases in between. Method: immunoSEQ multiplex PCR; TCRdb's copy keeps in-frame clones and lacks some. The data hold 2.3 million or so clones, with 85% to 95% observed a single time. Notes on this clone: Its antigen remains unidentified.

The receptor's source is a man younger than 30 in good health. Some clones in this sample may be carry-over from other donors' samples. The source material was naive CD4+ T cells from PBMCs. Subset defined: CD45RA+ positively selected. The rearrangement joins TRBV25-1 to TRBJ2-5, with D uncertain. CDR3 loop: CASSESSSGVGQTQYF. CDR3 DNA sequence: TGTGCCAGCAGTGAATCGTCGTCCGGAGTAGGGCAGACCCAGTACTTC. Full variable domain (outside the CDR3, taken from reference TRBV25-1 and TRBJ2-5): EADIYQTPRYLVIGTGKKITLECSQTMGHDKMYWYQQDPGMELHLIHYSYGVNSTEKGDLSSESTVSRIRTEHFPLTLESARPSHTSQYLCASSESSSGVGQTQYFGPGTRLLVL.